The rows below give T cell receptor beta chains drawn from one sample of a study of cytomegalovirus exposure and HLA in healthy donors. Data came from immunoSEQ multiplex PCR; TCRdb stores just in-frame clones and leaves some out. The sample consists of about 170,000 clones, roughly 84% of them appearing once. The source material was PBMCs. The source of these receptors is a boy younger than 10 in good health and CMV-seronegative. The CDR3 runs from the conserved cysteine through the conserved F or W. D genes are given only for firm matches. Expanded clones get a size class; other rows say once, few or many, or leave the size out.

>TRBJ1-4|-|TRBV10-3|-|17
CAISNKGPAGSNEKLFF
TGTGCCATCAGTAATAAAGGCCCCGCAGGGTCTAATGAAAAACTGTTTTTT
>TRBJ2-5|-|TRBV7-9|-|15
CAGTLGQTFQETQYF
TGTGCCGGTACCTTGGGCCAGACCTTCCAAGAGACCCAGTACTTC
>TRBJ2-3|-|TRBV5-1|TRBD2|17
CASSRGTSGVPTDTQYF
TGCGCCAGCAGCAGAGGGACTAGCGGAGTACCCACAGATACGCAGTATTTT
>TRBJ2-7|-|TRBV28|-|15
CASSLSSRPGYEQYF
TGTGCCAGCAGTTTATCTTCCCGTCCGGGCTACGAGCAGTACTTC
>TRBJ1-5|-|TRBV6-1|-|14
CASSEMPASGPQHF
TGTGCCAGCAGTGAAATGCCAGCTAGTGGGCCCCAGCATTTT
>TRBJ2-7|-|TRBV18|-|12
CASSPRSYEQYF
TGTGCCAGCTCACCCCGCAGTTACGAGCAGTACTTC
>TRBJ2-2|once|TRBV28|TRBD2|15
CASTLTSGHTGELFF
TGTGCCAGCACCTTGACTAGCGGTCACACCGGGGAGCTGTTTTTT
>TRBJ1-4|few|TRBV5-1|-|15
CASSLFPGLGEKLFF
TGCGCCAGCAGCTTGTTCCCGGGACTAGGTGAAAAACTGTTTTTT
>TRBJ1-1|few|TRBV25-1|-|14
CASSDAGRRTEAFF
TGTGCCAGCAGTGATGCGGGAAGGAGGACTGAAGCTTTCTTT
>TRBJ2-5|-|TRBV5-8|TRBD2|14
CASRTRTSLETQYF
TGTGCCAGCAGGACAAGGACTAGTCTAGAGACCCAGTACTTC
>TRBJ2-7|-|TRBV28|-|16
CASTQGGYSPGYEQYF
TGTGCCAGCACCCAAGGCGGCTACTCGCCCGGCTACGAGCAGTACTTC
>TRBJ2-7|-|TRBV19|-|13
CASRGAVSYEQYF
TGTGCCAGTAGAGGAGCGGTCTCCTACGAGCAGTACTTC
>TRBJ2-7|-|TRBV27|TRBD2|15
CASSARLAQTYEQYF
TGTGCCAGCAGTGCCAGACTAGCGCAGACCTACGAGCAGTACTTC
>TRBJ2-5|once|TRBV29-1|TRBD1|13
CSVRTGGQETQYF
TGCAGCGTTCGGACAGGGGGGCAGGAGACCCAGTACTTC
>TRBJ1-3|once|TRBV15|-|16
CATSRDTGRWVNTIYF
TGTGCCACCAGCAGAGACACAGGGAGATGGGTCAACACCATATATTTT
>TRBJ2-1|-|TRBV6-6|-|16
CASSYSGHLSYNEQFF
TGTGCCAGCAGTTACTCCGGACACCTCTCCTACAATGAGCAGTTCTTC
>TRBJ2-3|-|TRBV2|TRBD2|15
CASSADGRGGDTQYF
TGTGCCAGCAGTGCTGACGGGAGGGGTGGAGATACGCAGTATTTT
>TRBJ2-7|-|TRBV5-6|-|13
CASSFALTREQYF
TGTGCCAGCAGCTTCGCTTTGACACGCGAGCAGTACTTC
>TRBJ1-3|-|TRBV29-1|TRBD1|14
CSVELSGGGNTIYF
TGCAGCGTTGAGTTATCAGGGGGAGGAAACACCATATATTTT
>TRBJ2-1|-|TRBV7-9|-|13
CASSLDSYNEQFF
TGTGCCAGCAGCTTAGACTCATACAATGAGCAGTTCTTC
>TRBJ2-2|-|TRBV9|TRBD2|16
CASSEELAVNTGELFF
TGTGCCAGCAGCGAAGAACTAGCGGTAAACACCGGGGAGCTGTTTTTT
>TRBJ2-1|-|TRBV5-1|TRBD2|14
CASSPGLAHDEQFF
TGCGCCAGCAGCCCCGGACTAGCCCACGATGAGCAGTTCTTC
>TRBJ2-1|-|TRBV7-9|TRBD1|13
CASSKQGANEQFF
TGTGCCAGCAGCAAACAGGGGGCCAATGAGCAGTTCTTC
>TRBJ2-7|-|TRBV15|TRBD1|13
CATSKQGAGEQYF
TGTGCCACCAGCAAACAGGGGGCTGGAGAGCAGTACTTC
>TRBJ1-5|-|TRBV28|TRBD1|16
CASTTGTGYSNQPQHF
TGTGCCAGCACCACCGGGACAGGTTATAGCAATCAGCCCCAGCATTTT
>TRBJ1-2|-|TRBV29-1|TRBD1|13
CSVAGTAGYGYTF
TGCAGCGTTGCCGGGACAGCCGGCTATGGCTACACCTTC